The source of this T cell receptor beta chain is a study of OX40 agonist ivuxolimab in advanced cancers. Study conclusions and caveats: Still undetermined is the antigen specificity of the expanded peripheral T cells. Partial responders at 0.1-3.0 mg/kg had among the lowest clonal expansion. Part of the nonresponder group also had normalized T-cell clonal expansion that was low.

Clones were sequenced by immunoSEQ multiplex PCR, and TCRdb holds only the in-frame ones, with some missing. This table holds about 11,000 clones, 79% found once. Exclusion of a patient followed from autoimmune disease history or systemic immunosuppression. The CDR3 covers 13 residues. V lost 0 bases to trimming and J lost 3 bases, with 6 bases between them. CDR1 SGHDN and CDR2 FVKESK come from the germline V gene. Comments on this clone: The antigen is undetermined.

This receptor was identified in an adult with an advanced solid tumor such as melanoma, head and neck, liver or kidney cancer. The chain combines TRBV14 with TRBJ2-7; D not resolved. Here the sequenced sample was CD4+ or CD8+ T cells sorted from blood, taken in a trial of the OX40 agonist ivuxolimab. DNA for the CDR3: TGTGCCAGCAGCCAAGATGACGTCTACGAGCAGTACTTC. Protein: CASSQDDVYEQYF.